This T cell receptor beta chain was recorded in a study of CD8+ T cells in alopecia areata listed by TCRdb under 2018. Background on the whole study: Treated patients were enrolled in an open-label pilot trial of oral tofacitinib, 5 to 10 mg twice daily, for moderate-to-severe alopecia areata. Patients stayed on tofacitinib for 6 to 18 months and then had 6 months of follow-up off drug so that delayed response and recurrence could be assessed. For the treated patients, the SALT score, which quantifies what percentage of scalp surface area is affected, served as the measure of disease severity. In both human patients and the C3H/HeJ mouse model, the study applied high-throughput TCRbeta sequencing to look at T cell clonal expansion in alopecia areata. On the human side, TCRbeta sequencing was run on scalp tissue and on sorted CD4+ and CD8+ peripheral blood T cells from healthy controls and from alopecia areata patients with either patchy or totalis/universalis disease. Tofacitinib-treated patients had biopsies at baseline and at 4 and 24 weeks of treatment, with a later scalp biopsy in several patients. Scalp clonality was compared across normal scalp (n=4), patchy alopecia areata scalp (n=8), and alopecia totalis/universalis scalp (n=8). RNA was obtained with the PAXgene miRNA kit for fixed scalp, the miRNeasy kit for PBMCs, and the RNeasy kit for mouse skin. Amplification of TCRbeta CDR3 regions was done by immunoSEQ multiplex PCR using 35 Vbeta forward primers and 13 Jbeta reverse primers. Points the paper makes about the study in general: Unlike mouse skin, which is dominated by gammadelta T cells, normal human skin has resident alphabeta T cells that are also sequenced, and this complicates analysis of the scalp TCR repertoire. Tofacitinib significantly lowered scalp clonality and the number of expanded CD8+ clones among the top 100 scalp clones. Shared TCR sequences between patients were less evident than in mice, which may be partly attributable to HLA diversity in the patient population. Because the treated cohort was small and had only one nonresponder, larger studies are needed to examine links between baseline CD8+ expansion and response. Many expanded lesional clones were found to persist in scalp and blood during tofacitinib treatment, and relapse after treatment cessation may be partly explained by this persistence. Compared with normal scalp, lesional scalp, particularly in alopecia totalis/universalis, had higher clonality and more expanded CD8+ clones, which suggests antigenic drive.

The time point label on this specimen signifies: around 22 weeks on oral tofacitinib. The sample's treatment or condition, from its label and the paper: oral pan-JAK inhibitor, 5-10 mg twice daily. From alopecia areata patients, peripheral blood was collected along with lesional scalp punch biopsies. PBMCs were separated by density centrifugation and stained for CD3, CD4 and CD8, after which CD4+ and CD8+ T cells were sorted on a FACSAria. The library was made by the immunoSEQ multiplex PCR assay. For TCR sequencing, RNA was extracted from every sample and reverse transcribed into cDNA to serve as template. SuperScript III was used for first-strand cDNA synthesis, primed with a 2:1 mix of oligo-dT and random hexamers. A synthetic immune receptor repertoire was used to assess amplification bias, and residual bias was removed computationally. The source study handled its data this way. After raw reads were preprocessed to remove errors, the CDR3 was defined following IMGT conventions as running from the conserved cysteine to phenylalanine. To get clonality, Shannon entropy was normalized by log2 of the number of productive unique TCRs and the result was subtracted from 1. CD4 or CD8 identity of scalp clones was inferred by cross-referencing scalp TCRbeta sequences with sorted blood CD4 and CD8 repertoires. As stored in TCRdb, this immuneACCESS dataset retains in-frame rearrangements with V and J assigned. A fraction of the clones does not appear; measured against another copy, unresolved V genes explain less than half of the discrepancy, and the remainder lacks a known reason. Clone size and the V and J calls come from that table; the DNA yielded D and trimming. The sample has roughly 99,000 clones on record, 65% to 85% of them singletons. The top ten constitute around 25% of the sample.

With regard to this clone: This receptor's antigen is unknown. The sample holds no much larger clone one base away, and base qualities are not on file.

The germline V gene (reference sequence) yields GTSNPN for CDR1 and SVGIG for CDR2. The CDR3, from cysteine to phenylalanine, totals 11 residues. The kept DNA is CDR3 alone, 33 bases in frame from the first base. V is reduced by 3 bases and J by 10 bases, leaving a spacing of 10 bases between them. The source was CD8+ T cells sorted from blood, collected at week 24, from a patient treated with tofacitinib. The chain was built from TRBV30 and TRBJ2-1; TRBD2 is possibly the D segment (5 matching bases). This TCR derives from a human donor with alopecia areata. The DNA reads as follows: TGTGCCTGGAGCCCGGGGTGGGAGCAGTTCTTC. This yields the protein CAWSPGWEQFF.